This T cell receptor (beta chain) was identified during a study of cytomegalovirus exposure and HLA in healthy donors. Broader study findings: More than 15,000 TCR beta sequences were associated with HLA alleles at 0.05 false discovery rate in a later analysis.

Primers for the PCR totalled 60 Vbeta and 13 Jbeta. The method was immunoSEQ multiplex PCR; TCRdb's version includes in-frame clones alone and lacks a portion of them. The data contain about 160,000 clones, around 72% of them singletons. Germline CDR1 reads LNHDA; CDR2 reads SQIVND (reference sequence). J was trimmed by 5 bases and V by 4 bases; bases with no gene match: 3. The CDR3 runs to 14 residues. A word on this clone: What it binds is not known.

This sequence was found in a man aged 50-60 years in good health and CMV-seronegative. The sequenced sample consisted of PBMCs. The chain joins TRBV19 to TRBJ2-1, with TRBD1 matching over 9 bases. CDR3 sequence (DNA): TGTGCCAGTAGTAACAGGGGGCGAGACAATGAGCAGTTCTTC. It translates to CASSNRGRDNEQFF.